The entry below gives a single T cell receptor (beta chain) sequence along with its context. This record comes from a study of blood T cell repertoires in COVID-19. In the original analysis: Quantification of nucleated cells was approximated via reference gene primer amplification. Only in-frame clones appear in the TCRdb table, and some are missing; sequencing was by immunoSEQ multiplex PCR. The DNA gave D and trimming, while V, J and clone size come from that table. The table lists about 180,000 clones, around 85% of them singletons. Germline V gene lookup returns CDR1 LNHDA and CDR2 SQIVND (reference sequence). V was pared by 3 bases and J by 12 bases, with 16 bases between. The CDR3 runs 13 residues.

The chain recombines TRBV19 with TRBJ2-3; D is possibly TRBD2 (6 bases). Material: peripheral blood. The sequence was obtained from a human donor with active or convalescent COVID-19. The donor label of this sample is uncertain. In DNA form, the CDR3 reads TGTGCCAGTAGTATTTCTGCGGGGCCTGCCCAGTATTTT. Amino acids: CASSISAGPAQYF. The whole variable domain, filled in from reference TRBV19 and TRBJ2-3, reads DGGITQSPKYLFRKEGQNVTLSCEQNLNHDAMYWYRQDPGQGLRLIYYSQIVNDFQKGDIAEGYSVSREKKESFPLTVTSAQKNPTAFYLCASSISAGPAQYFGPGTRLTVL.